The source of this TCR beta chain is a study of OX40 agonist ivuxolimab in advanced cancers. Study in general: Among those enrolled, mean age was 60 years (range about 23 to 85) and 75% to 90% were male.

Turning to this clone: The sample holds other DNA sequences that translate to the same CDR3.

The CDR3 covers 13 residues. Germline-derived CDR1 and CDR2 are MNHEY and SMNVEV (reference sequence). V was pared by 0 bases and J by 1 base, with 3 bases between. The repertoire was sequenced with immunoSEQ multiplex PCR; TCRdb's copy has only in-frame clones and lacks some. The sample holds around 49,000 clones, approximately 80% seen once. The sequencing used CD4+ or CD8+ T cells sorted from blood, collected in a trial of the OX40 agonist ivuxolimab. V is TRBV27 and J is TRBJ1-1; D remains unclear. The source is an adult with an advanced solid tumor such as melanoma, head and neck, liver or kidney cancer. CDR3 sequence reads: CASSLSWNTEAFF. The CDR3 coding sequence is TGTGCCAGCAGTTTATCATGGAACACTGAAGCTTTCTTT.